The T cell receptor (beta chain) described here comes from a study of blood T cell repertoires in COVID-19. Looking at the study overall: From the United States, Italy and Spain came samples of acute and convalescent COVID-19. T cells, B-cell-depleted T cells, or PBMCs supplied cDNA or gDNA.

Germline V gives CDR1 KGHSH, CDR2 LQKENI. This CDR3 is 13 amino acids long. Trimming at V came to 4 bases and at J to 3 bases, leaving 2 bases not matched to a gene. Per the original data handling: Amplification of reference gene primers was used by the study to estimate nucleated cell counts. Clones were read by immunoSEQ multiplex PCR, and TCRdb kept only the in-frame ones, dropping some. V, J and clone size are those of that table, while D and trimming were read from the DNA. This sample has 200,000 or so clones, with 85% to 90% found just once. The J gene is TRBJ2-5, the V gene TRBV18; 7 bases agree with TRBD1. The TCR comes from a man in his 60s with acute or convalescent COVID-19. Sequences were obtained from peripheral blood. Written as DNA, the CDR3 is TGTGCCAGCTCACTCGGACAGGAAGAGACCCAGTACTTC. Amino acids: CASSLGQEETQYF.